The T cell receptor beta chain described here comes from a study of T-cell memory formation after mild COVID-19. Background on the study: In these data, TCR clusters were largely donor specific. Overall study results and limits: A second wave expanding day 15 to 37 was CD4+-biased; contracting clones were balanced. The authors did not confirm SARS-CoV-2 specificity of second-wave clones peaking day 37.

Using constant-segment primers, 5'RACE produced TCR alpha and TCR beta cDNA libraries carrying sample barcodes and UMIs. TCRdb used MiXCR to reprocess the 5' RACE reads, holding one entry per CDR3 protein. The table includes fewer than 60,000 distinct CDR3 sequences, 10% to 15% detected once. By sample fraction, this clonotype is medium-sized (0.01 to 0.1%). The antigen is undetermined. V lost 4 bases to trimming and J lost 2 bases, with 13 bases between them. CDR1 and CDR2 (germline): SGHDT, YYEEEE. This CDR3 has 14 residues. Sequencing was carried out using PBMCs or a T cell subset sorted from them (not recorded which). The sequence derives from a man in his late teens or twenties who had mild COVID-19 (a few samples of this study predate the infection). Cell type and time point are not known. V gene TRBV5-6 combines with J gene TRBJ2-7, with D perhaps assigned TRBD1 or TRBD2 (5 bases each). CDR3 residues: CASSVGDGPYEQYF. The CDR3 DNA sequence: TGTGCCAGCAGCGTTGGGGACGGACCCTACGAGCAGTACTTC. Together with reference TRBV5-6 and TRBJ2-7, the CDR3 gives the full variable domain: DAGVTQSPTHLIKTRGQQVTLRCSPKSGHDTVSWYQQALGQGPQFIFQYYEEEERQRGNFPDRFSGHQFPNYSSELNVNALLLGDSALYLCASSVGDGPYEQYFGPGTRLTVT.